The sequence of this T cell receptor (beta chain) was determined in a study of T cell responses to AZD1222 COVID-19 vaccine. Only in-frame clones appear in the TCRdb table, and some are missing; sequencing was by immunoSEQ multiplex PCR. The top ten hold approximately 19% of the sample, which has over 45,000 clones, roughly 85% seen once. This clone was seen a single time. The length of the CDR3 is 15 residues. Germline V gene sequence: CDR1 MNHEY, CDR2 SVGEGT. V lost 0 bases and J lost 4, with 9 bases in between. The chain joins TRBV6-2 or TRBV6-3 to TRBJ2-2; D may be TRBD1 (5 bases). The sequencing here drew on peripheral blood, taken on day 0 of MenACWY control vaccination. This sequence originates from an adult in good health. CDR3 bases: TGTGCCAGCAGTTACTCGCTGGGGCGCACCGGGGAGCTGTTTTTT. Residues: CASSYSLGRTGELFF.